These 32 T cell receptor beta chains came from one sample sequenced in a study of breast tumors, draining lymph nodes, adjacent tissues. Samples came from axillary lymph nodes draining the breast cancer. TCRdb recomputed calls from the multiplex PCR reads with MiXCR, one row per CDR3 protein. The sample has about 89,000 distinct CDR3 sequences, over 25% seen once; the top ten hold over 7.5%. The specimen sequenced was axillary lymph node tissue. Receptors were obtained from a female donor with breast cancer. Some clones in this sample may be carry-over from other donors' samples.

This clonotype occurred many times. The chain carries TRBV29-1 and TRBJ2-7; D ambiguous. The CDR3 is made up of 14 amino acids. Germline V gene data show CDR1 as SQVTM and CDR2 as ANQGSEA. V lost 4 bases and J lost 2, with 15 bases in between. The CDR3 spells CSVGDSSSAYEQYF. The CDR3 nucleotides read TGCAGCGTTGGGGATAGCAGTTCCGCCTACGAGCAGTACTTC.

This clonotype was recorded at least ten times. This rearrangement joins TRBV12-3 or TRBV12-4 to TRBJ2-1; 9 nucleotides align to TRBD2. The CDR3 has 15 residues. J gave up 12 bases and V 5 bases, and 14 bases lay outside the gene matches. CDR3 in DNA: TGTGCCAGCAGTCCCCTTAGCGGGAGCTCCGGGGTGCAGTTCTTC. Residues: CASSPLSGSSGVQFF.

Many counts were recorded for this clonotype. Given a much more abundant clone one base away, this may be a read error. The chain is built from TRBV7-9 and TRBJ1-2, with D unresolved. CDR1 is SEHNR, CDR2 FQNEAQ, per germline (reference sequence). The CDR3 totals 15 residues. The CDR3 protein is CASSLSQLAYLGYPF. CDR3 nucleotide sequence: TGTGCCAGCAGCTTATCCCAGCTAGCGTATCTTGGCTACCCCTTC.

This clonotype was observed many times. The chain recombines TRBV6-5 with TRBJ2-7; the D gene is possibly TRBD1 (5 bases). CDR3 length: 14 residues. V shed 2 bases and J shed 2 bases, with 10 bases lying between them. Germline V CDR1 and CDR2: MNHEY, SVGAGI. The CDR3 sequence: CASSYDRTTYEQYF. The CDR3 DNA sequence: TGTGCCAGCAGTTACGACCGGACAACCTACGAGCAGTACTTC.

In regard to this clonotype: Since a much larger clone is just one base distant, this may be a read error. The chain recombines TRBV5-4 with TRBJ2-7; maybe TRBD2 (6 bases). Germline V gene lookup returns CDR1 SGHNT and CDR2 YYREEE (reference sequence). V gave up 5 bases and J gave up 2 bases, with 26 bases separating them. The length of the CDR3 is 18 residues. DNA for the CDR3: TGTGCCAGCAGTTCCCCAGGGACTTCGGGGATTCAAACCTACGAGCAGTACTTC. Translation: CASSSPGTSGIQTYEQYF.

The sample holds many counts of this clonotype. The rearrangement uses TRBV3-1 and TRBJ2-3; no definite D call. V was pared by 6 bases and J by 1 base, with 8 bases between. This CDR3 spans 13 amino acids. CDR1 is LGHDT and CDR2 is YNNKEL in the germline V gene (reference sequence). CDR3 nucleotide sequence: TGTGCCAGCAGGGGTAGGGGCACAGATACGCAGTATTTT. Its protein is CASRGRGTDTQYF.

At least ten counts were recorded for this clonotype. The rearrangement uses TRBV20-1 and TRBJ2-1; D possibly matches TRBD1 or TRBD2 (5 bases each). V lost 5 bases and J lost 0, with 11 bases in between. The CDR3 totals 14 residues. CDR1 DFQATT and CDR2 SNEGSKA come from the germline V gene (reference sequence). CDR3 loop: CSARDANSYNEQFF. CDR3 DNA: TGCAGTGCTCGGGACGCGAACTCCTACAATGAGCAGTTCTTC.

The chain carries TRBV2 and TRBJ2-1; D remains unclear. The CDR3 loop spans 14 amino acids. The V and J ends lost 6 bases and 0 bases respectively, with 9 bases between them. The germline V gene has CDR1 SNHLY and CDR2 FYNNEI. As DNA, the CDR3 is TGTGCCAGCAGAGGGCAGCCCTCCTACAATGAGCAGTTCTTC. Protein product: CASRGQPSYNEQFF.

On this clonotype: A much larger clone lies a single base off, so this may be a read error. The chain joins TRBV6-2 or TRBV6-3 to TRBJ2-7; D is uncertain. The CDR3 covers 16 residues. Trimming stripped 10 bases from V and 3 bases from J, with 25 bases between. Germline CDR1 reads MNHEY; CDR2 reads SVGEGT. CDR3 in DNA: TGTGCCACCAAATTAACCGGGCCCTCCCGCTACTACGAGCAGTACTTC. It is translated as CATKLTGPSRYYEQYF.

On this clonotype itself: An end of the junction does not agree with germline; a read error may underlie this. This sequence joins TRBV20-1 and TRBJ2-1, with 10 nucleotides matching TRBD2. Germline CDR1 and CDR2: DFQATT and SNEGSKA (reference sequence). CDR3 size: 17 residues. The CDR3 nucleotides read TGCAGTGCTGAAGCCATCCAAACCGGGACTAGCGCGCATGAGCAGTCCTTC. It translates to CSAEAIQTGTSAHEQSF.

This clonotype was seen many times. The V call is TRBV6-5, the J call TRBJ2-7, with D possibly being TRBD2 (7 bases). Germline values: CDR1 MNHEY, CDR2 SVGAGI. Deletions cut 0 bases from V and 0 bases from J, with 18 bases between. CDR3 length: 18 amino acids. Here the CDR3 reads CASSYSRRGGRSSYEQYF. The CDR3 nucleotides are TGTGCCAGCAGTTACTCGCGTAGGGGGGGCAGGAGCTCCTACGAGCAGTACTTC.

This clonotype appeared a few times. J is TRBJ2-7 and V is TRBV5-5, with D perhaps given as TRBD1 or TRBD2 (5 bases each). The CDR3 length is 13 residues. From germline, CDR1 is SGHKS and CDR2 YYEKEE (reference sequence). V was trimmed by 9 bases and J by 6 bases, leaving 19 bases between them. CDR3 sequence (DNA): TGTGCCACCGTTTGGGACCTTACTAGCGAGCAGTACTTC. Translating gives CATVWDLTSEQYF.

This clonotype was recorded at least ten times. The genes are TRBV7-8 and TRBJ2-1; D is uncertain. The CDR3 length is 11 residues. The ends were cut back, 7 bases at V and 5 bases at J, with 6 bases in the middle. Germline V gives CDR1 SGHVS, CDR2 FQNEAQ. The CDR3 nucleotides read TGTGCCAGCACCGTAAACAATGAGCAGTTCTTC. Protein: CASTVNNEQFF.

With respect to this clonotype: Its ends do not fully match the called genes, so a read error is possible. The genes are TRBV9 and TRBJ1-5; D possibly corresponds to TRBD1 (5 bases). The CDR3 loop spans 14 amino acids. Germline CDR1 SGDLS, CDR2 YYNGEE. This CDR3 reads CASSVGSGHQPQHF. The CDR3 DNA reads as TGTGCGAGCAGCGTAGGCTCGGGGCATCAGCCCCAGCACTTT.

This clonotype was found many times. The CDR3 coding sequence is TGCGCCAGCAGTGAGTTCGGAGCTAGCGGGAGAAGGGCTCAAGAGACCCAGTACTTC. Residues: CASSEFGASGRRAQETQYF. The chain couples TRBV10-2 to TRBJ2-5; 10 bases match TRBD2. The trim removed 1 base at V and 2 bases at J, leaving 13 bases unmatched. The CDR3 length is 19 residues. The germline gives CDR1 WSHSY, CDR2 SAAADI.

There are many counts of this clonotype. V is TRBV7-2 and J is TRBJ2-5; TRBD2 aligns across 10 bases. The V segment lost 1 base and the J segment 5 bases; nucleotides outside the gene matches: 10. The CDR3 loop spans 17 amino acids. CDR1 SGHTA and CDR2 FQGNSA come from the germline V gene. The CDR3 protein is CASSLVSSGSFRETQYF. The CDR3 DNA reads TGTGCCAGCAGCTTAGTCTCTAGCGGGAGTTTTAGGGAGACCCAGTACTTC.

This clonotype was counted many times. This rearrangement joins TRBV4-2 to TRBJ1-6; D uncertain. The CDR3 is made up of 15 amino acids. In germline, CDR1 is LGHNA, CDR2 YNFKEQ. Trimming took 0 bases from V and 9 from J, leaving 12 bases between them. CDR3 in DNA: TGTGCCAGCAGCCAAGACGATACTGCGGGTTCACCCCTCCACTTT. Amino acid sequence: CASSQDDTAGSPLHF.

This clonotype was seen ten or more times. This chain connects TRBV20-1 to TRBJ1-2; D gene ambiguous. The CDR3 runs 13 residues. The germline V and J ends were trimmed by 0 bases and 5 bases, with 10 bases remaining between them. Germline V gives CDR1 DFQATT, CDR2 SNEGSKA (reference sequence). Here the CDR3 DNA reads TGCAGTGCTAGAGACTCCGGTAATTATGGCTACACCTTC. Its translation: CSARDSGNYGYTF.

This clonotype was observed many times. V usage is TRBV20-1 and J usage is TRBJ2-1; 10 nucleotides align to TRBD2. After removal of 5 bases from V and 3 bases from J, the junction contained 19 bases not matched to a gene. In germline, CDR1 is DFQATT, CDR2 SNEGSKA (reference sequence). The CDR3 has 19 residues. For the CDR3, the DNA is TGCAGTGCTCCCCCGCTGGGGCTAGCGGGAGAAGGATTCTACAATGAGCAGTTCTTC. It translates to CSAPPLGLAGEGFYNEQFF.

This clonotype appeared many times. The CDR3 DNA is TGTGCCAGCAGTCCCGGGGGGGCAGGAGGAAACACCATATATTTT. It codes for CASSPGGAGGNTIYF. V gene TRBV28 combines with J gene TRBJ1-3, with D perhaps TRBD1 (6 bases). Germline values: CDR1 MDHEN, CDR2 SYDVKM. The CDR3 contains 15 residues. With 5 bases removed from V and 4 bases from J, the gap between germline ends came to 15 bases.

As concerns this clonotype: This clone may be a read error of a much larger clone one base away. The gene calls are TRBV11-2 and TRBJ2-1; 7 bases fit TRBD2. The germline V gene encodes CDR1 SGHAT and CDR2 FQNNGV. Trimming took 2 bases from V and 7 from J; bases not matched to a gene: 11. The CDR3 is 16 residues long. The CDR3 loop reads CASSLFLAALSNEQFF. The CDR3 DNA reads as TGTGCCAGCAGCTTATTTCTAGCGGCATTAAGTAATGAGCAGTTCTTC.

This clonotype appeared many times. This rearrangement joins TRBV9 to TRBJ1-2; D not certain. Germline assignment: CDR1 SGDLS and CDR2 YYNGEE. V lost 0 bases, J lost 7 bases, and 10 bases lay in between. The CDR3 sequence is 13 residues long. CDR3 nucleotides: TGTGCCAGCAGCGTAGGTTACCTCGGTGGCTACACCTTC. This codes for CASSVGYLGGYTF.

This clonotype was seen at least ten times. The gene calls are TRBV14 and TRBJ1-2; D remains unclear. Between the trimmed V and J ends, which lost 0 bases and 8 bases, there was a span of 10 bases. The CDR3 consists of 13 residues. Germline-derived CDR1 and CDR2 are SGHDN and FVKESK. The chain's CDR3 is CASSQEVSVGYTF. CDR3 nucleotide sequence: TGTGCCAGCAGCCAAGAAGTTTCGGTGGGCTACACCTTC.

This clonotype was observed at least ten times. This chain links TRBV2 with TRBJ2-7, with D unclear. The CDR3 is made up of 14 amino acids. Germline V lookup: CDR1 SNHLY, CDR2 FYNNEI. Trimming shortened V by 7 bases and J by 6 bases, and 19 bases separated the two germline ends. The CDR3 spells CASIRQYNSGEQYF. The CDR3 DNA reads as TGTGCCAGCATCAGACAATACAATTCGGGCGAGCAGTACTTC.

As concerns this clonotype: It is likely a read error, because the conserved phenylalanine at the end of the CDR3 is missing. The chain recombines TRBV20-1 with TRBJ1-3; unclear D gene. Germline V gene lookup returns CDR1 DFQATT and CDR2 SNEGSKA (reference sequence). CDR3 length: 14 residues. Deletions cut 7 bases from V and 0 bases from J, with 13 bases between. CDR3 sequence: CSGRVVRSGNTIYS. In nucleotides, the CDR3 is TGCAGTGGGAGGGTCGTCCGCTCTGGAAACACCATATATTCT.

Notes on this clonotype: This may stem from a read error, because a much larger clone lies one nucleotide away. The V and J genes are TRBV9 and TRBJ2-1, with 13 bases fitting TRBD2. Germline lookup yields CDR1 SGDLS and CDR2 YYNGEE. This CDR3 is built from 21 residues. The J segment lost 0 bases and the V segment lost 3 bases, leaving 15 bases of the junction unmatched. CDR3 DNA sequence: TGTGCCAGCAGCGCCGGACTAGCGGGAGTTGGGCTGGCAATCTCCTACAATGAGCAGTTCTTC. Its translation is CASSAGLAGVGLAISYNEQFF.

This clonotype showed up many times. The chain joins TRBV10-3 to TRBJ2-7; 9 positions match TRBD2. The trim removed 8 bases at V and 5 bases at J, leaving 10 bases unmatched. Germline V gives CDR1 ENHRY, CDR2 SYGVKD. CDR3 length: 14 amino acids. CDR3 protein: CAIWGGLAFHEQYF. The CDR3, as DNA: TGTGCCATCTGGGGGGGACTAGCCTTCCACGAGCAGTACTTC.

This clonotype appeared many times. The chain couples TRBV7-2 to TRBJ2-5, with D perhaps assigned TRBD1 or TRBD2 (5 bases each). Germline-derived CDR1 and CDR2 are SGHTA and FQGNSA. The CDR3 consists of 15 residues. The ends were cut back, 5 bases at V and 4 bases at J, with 17 bases in the middle. This chain's CDR3 is CASSKEGYLGETQYF. CDR3 nucleotide sequence: TGTGCCAGCAGCAAAGAGGGGTATCTGGGAGAGACCCAGTACTTC.

In its sample, this clonotype was seen many times. This rearrangement joins TRBV7-2 to TRBJ2-7, with 15 bases that match TRBD2. The V and J ends lost 8 bases and 2 bases, in that order; junction bases with no gene match: 1. Germline V gene sequence: CDR1 SGHTA, CDR2 FQGNSA. This CDR3 is built from 14 residues. DNA for the CDR3: TGTGCCAGCGGACTAGCGGGAGGGACCTACGAGCAGTACTTC. Its protein is CASGLAGGTYEQYF.

This clonotype has at least ten counts. J is TRBJ1-6 and V is TRBV6-5; weak D call: TRBD1 (6 bases). V was shortened by 0 bases and J by 7 bases, with 10 bases between the two germline ends. CDR3 length: 15 amino acids. Germline V gives CDR1 MNHEY, CDR2 SVGAGI. DNA for the CDR3: TGTGCCAGCAGTTACTCGCTGGGGGCGAATTCACCCCTCCACTTT. Amino acid sequence: CASSYSLGANSPLHF.

The sample holds many counts of this clonotype. The V call is TRBV10-3, the J call TRBJ2-3, with D unresolved. This CDR3 comprises 15 residues. Germline CDR1 is ENHRY and CDR2 is SYGVKD. The V and J ends lost 3 bases and 1 base respectively, with 11 bases between them. The CDR3 sequence is CAISDSNARTDTQYF. In DNA, the CDR3 is TGTGCCATCAGTGACTCAAACGCCCGCACAGATACGCAGTATTTT.

At least ten counts were recorded for this clonotype. The genes are TRBV5-6 and TRBJ2-5; the D is unclear. V shed 4 bases and J shed 2 bases, with 3 bases lying between them. Germline CDR1 and CDR2: SGHDT and YYEEEE. CDR3 size: 11 residues. In nucleotides, the CDR3 is TGTGCCAGCAGCAATCAAGAGACCCAGTACTTC. Amino acid sequence: CASSNQETQYF.